A single sample gave rise to the 28 T cell receptor beta chains below, sequenced in a study of spatial heterogeneity in lung cancer. These receptors' targets are unknown. Each CDR3 protein gets one entry after TCRdb re-called the 5' RACE reads with MiXCR. The table has around 13,000 distinct CDR3 sequences, around 6.3% seen once. Study-level points and caveats: One measure, the expanded intratumoral alpha and beta TCR count, tracked tumor mutation counts.

Indicated time point: sample taken at primary tumor resection. This sample comprised lung tumor tissue, obtained at surgery. The receptors were gathered from a female donor with early-stage non-small cell lung cancer.

This clonotype was observed many times. The chain combines TRBV2 with TRBJ2-5, with TRBD1 as a possible D gene (6 bases). The CDR3 is 14 amino acids. Trimming pared 7 bases from V and 0 bases from J, leaving 12 bases between. CDR1 SNHLY and CDR2 FYNNEI come from the germline V gene. The CDR3 here is CASTARGYQETQYF. CDR3 bases: TGTGCCAGCACGGCTAGGGGGTACCAAGAGACCCAGTACTTC. Supplemented by reference TRBV2 and TRBJ2-5, the full variable domain reads EPEVTQTPSHQVTQMGQEVILRCVPISNHLYFYWYRQILGQKVEFLVSFYNNEISEKSEIFDDQFSVERPDGSNFTLKIRSTKLEDSAMYFCASTARGYQETQYFGPGTRLLVL.

This clonotype has at least ten counts. The chain combines TRBV19 with TRBJ2-4; D might be TRBD1 or TRBD2, each matching 5 bases. From germline, CDR1 is LNHDA and CDR2 SQIVND (reference sequence). The V gene lost 3 bases and the J gene lost 6 bases, with 24 bases spanning the gap. The CDR3 runs to 18 residues. CDR3 nucleotide sequence: TGTGCCAGTAGTATTCCCCCTTATGCGAGCCGGGGCGGAAACATTCAGTACTTC. As protein: CASSIPPYASRGGNIQYF.

Sample share makes this clonotype medium-sized. The chain carries TRBV6-2 or TRBV6-3 and TRBJ2-7; D unresolved. V dropped 2 bases and J dropped 1 base, with 6 bases sitting between them. This CDR3 contains 13 residues. The germline CDR1 and CDR2 sequences are MNHEY and SVGEGT. The CDR3 DNA sequence: TGTGCCAGCAGTTACCCAACTTCCTACGAGCAGTACTTC. Protein: CASSYPTSYEQYF.

This clonotype was seen once. This chain connects TRBV27 to TRBJ2-5; 7 bases are shared with TRBD2. Trimming removed 4 bases from V and 6 bases from J; junction bases left unmatched: 5. This CDR3 is built from 13 residues. The germline CDR1 and CDR2 sequences are MNHEY and SMNVEV (reference sequence). As DNA, the CDR3 is TGTGCCAGCAGTTCTAGCGGCGCCCAGACCCAGTACTTC. It specifies CASSSSGAQTQYF.

At least ten counts were recorded for this clonotype. The chain carries TRBV2 and TRBJ2-7; D unclear. CDR1 is SNHLY, CDR2 FYNNEI, per germline. V lost 8 bases, J lost 2 bases, and 4 bases lay in between. The CDR3 runs 10 residues. The CDR3 reads CASGTYEQYF. CDR3 nucleotides: TGTGCCAGCGGGACCTACGAGCAGTACTTC.

This clonotype appeared many times. The chain links TRBV29-1 to TRBJ1-2; 7 bases fit TRBD1. This CDR3 contains 12 residues. J gave up 9 bases and V 7 bases, and 11 bases lay outside the gene matches. Germline CDR1 SQVTM, CDR2 ANQGSEA. The CDR3 here is CSAAWDSGRYTF. In DNA form, the CDR3 reads TGCAGCGCCGCCTGGGACAGCGGGCGCTACACCTTC.

In its sample, this clonotype ranks as medium-sized. This rearrangement joins TRBV7-2 to TRBJ2-5; unclear D gene. The CDR3 sequence is 14 residues long. With 1 base removed from V and 7 bases from J, the gap between germline ends came to 13 bases. Germline V CDR1 and CDR2: SGHTA, FQGNSA. The DNA for the CDR3 is TGTGCCAGCAGCTTAGATCCCTTCCCCTCGACCCAGTACTTC. This codes for CASSLDPFPSTQYF.

The J gene is TRBJ2-3, the V gene TRBV29-1; D uncertain. The CDR3 is 11 amino acids. Germline CDR1 is SQVTM and CDR2 is ANQGSEA. Trimming removed 6 bases from V and 10 bases from J, with 14 bases in between. The CDR3 DNA reads as TGCAGCGTAGAAAGGACCGCCGCGCAGTATTTT. Its protein is CSVERTAAQYF.

The chain recombines TRBV5-5 with TRBJ1-1, with D unclear. The V end was cut by 5 bases, the J end by 4 bases, with 15 bases between. Per germline, CDR1 SGHKS and CDR2 YYEKEE (reference sequence). This CDR3 spans 14 amino acids. For the CDR3, the DNA is TGTGCCAGCAGGCGCGAGGCGCGGGCCACTGAAGCTTTCTTT. This sequence encodes CASRREARATEAFF. Looking up the rest from reference TRBV5-5 and TRBJ1-1 gives the full variable domain: DAGVTQSPTHLIKTRGQQVTLRCSPISGHKSVSWYQQVLGQGPQFIFQYYEKEERGRGNFPDRFSARQFPNYSSELNVNALLLGDSALYLCASRREARATEAFFGQGTRLTVV.

The chain employs TRBV6-2 or TRBV6-3 and TRBJ2-2, with D perhaps matching TRBD2 (6 bases). With 6 bases removed from V and 7 bases from J, the gap between germline ends came to 15 bases. The CDR3 is 14 residues long. Germline lookup yields CDR1 MNHEY and CDR2 SVGEGT. This chain's CDR3 is CASRLLRELGELFF. CDR3 bases: TGTGCCAGCAGATTGTTACGGGAGCTCGGGGAGCTGTTTTTT.

In its sample, this clonotype was seen many times. The chain links TRBV5-1 to TRBJ2-1; 14 bases map to TRBD2. V lost 3 bases, J lost 8 bases, and 7 bases stayed unmatched. The CDR3 totals 16 residues. Germline loops: CDR1 SGHRS, CDR2 YFSETQ. This chain's CDR3 is CASSSGTSGSGDEQFF. In DNA, the CDR3 is TGCGCCAGCAGCTCCGGGACTAGCGGGAGCGGCGATGAGCAGTTCTTC.

This clonotype was seen repeatedly, ten times or more. V and J are TRBV11-2 and TRBJ2-7; possible D gene TRBD1, 6 bases. V was clipped by 5 bases and J by 1 base, with 21 bases between them. This CDR3 has 17 amino acids. CDR1 SGHAT and CDR2 FQNNGV come from the germline V gene. CDR3 region: CASSLPGHHFGSYEQYF. CDR3 in DNA: TGTGCCAGCAGCCTCCCGGGACATCATTTTGGGTCCTACGAGCAGTACTTC.

This clonotype was recorded many times. CDR3 bases: TGCAGTGCGACAGGGGACCACGAGCAGTACTTC. Translated: CSATGDHEQYF. J is TRBJ2-7 and V is TRBV20-1, with TRBD1 identical over 8 bases. The trim removed 6 bases at V and 5 bases at J, leaving 3 bases unmatched. The V gene's germline CDR1 is DFQATT and CDR2 SNEGSKA (reference sequence). The CDR3 runs to 11 residues.

In its sample, this clonotype is medium-sized (0.01 to 0.1%). This rearrangement joins TRBV4-2 to TRBJ2-7; D is possibly TRBD1 or TRBD2 (5 bases each). Trimming left V 0 bases short and J 7 bases short, with 16 bases between. The CDR3 sequence is 15 residues long. The germline CDR1 and CDR2 sequences are LGHNA and YNFKEQ. In DNA, the CDR3 is TGTGCCAGCAGCCAAGATCAAGGGACCCCCAGGGAGCAGTACTTC. Amino acid sequence: CASSQDQGTPREQYF.

This clonotype showed up many times. The V gene is TRBV13, the J gene TRBJ2-7, with TRBD2 as a possible D gene (6 bases). With 5 bases removed from V and 3 bases from J, the gap between germline ends came to 8 bases. Germline V gene sequence: CDR1 PRHDT, CDR2 FYEKMQ (reference sequence). The CDR3 totals 12 residues. This chain's CDR3 is CASSLRGYEQYF. CDR3 coding DNA: TGTGCCAGCAGCCTGCGGGGCTACGAGCAGTACTTC.

At least ten counts were recorded for this clonotype. The chain is built from TRBV20-1 and TRBJ2-7, with TRBD1 identical over 10 bases. Germline loops: CDR1 DFQATT, CDR2 SNEGSKA (reference sequence). CDR3 size: 13 residues. V lost 6 bases, J lost 4 bases, and 6 bases stayed unmatched. In nucleotides, the CDR3 is TGCAGTGCCAGGGGGGGACAGGGGTACGAGCAGTACTTC. This sequence encodes CSARGGQGYEQYF.

This clonotype has just a few counts. This chain connects TRBV7-2 to TRBJ2-1, with 7 bases identical to TRBD1. Germline V lookup: CDR1 SGHTA, CDR2 FQGNSA. Trimming cost V 5 bases and J 12 bases; bases outside gene matches: 10. The CDR3 covers 13 residues. CDR3 residues: CASSNTGVGGQFF. The CDR3 DNA reads TGTGCCAGCAGCAACACAGGGGTTGGTGGGCAGTTCTTC.

By frequency in the sample, this clonotype is medium-sized (0.01 to 0.1%). The V call is TRBV28, the J call TRBJ1-2; TRBD1 agrees at 9 bases. Germline-derived CDR1 and CDR2 are MDHEN and SYDVKM. V lost 4 bases, J lost 8 bases, and 11 bases stayed unmatched. This CDR3 has 15 amino acids. The CDR3 here is CASSWGTGLRGGYTF. The CDR3 coding sequence is TGTGCCAGCAGTTGGGGGACAGGGCTCAGAGGAGGCTACACCTTC.

In this sample, this clonotype turned up many times. The chain carries TRBV23-1 and TRBJ2-3, with D perhaps assigned TRBD1 or TRBD2 (5 bases each). TRBV23-1 is marked as an open reading frame, function uncertain. CDR3 size: 13 residues. The germline V and J ends were trimmed by 11 bases and 6 bases, with 18 bases remaining between them. In DNA, the CDR3 is TGCGCCTTCCCCGGGACGGACATTGATACGCAGTATTTT. The encoded protein is CAFPGTDIDTQYF.

Judged by abundance, this clonotype is medium-sized. The gene calls are TRBV6-2 or TRBV6-3 and TRBJ2-1; D is uncertain. Germline-derived CDR1 and CDR2 are MNHEY and SVGEGT. V was cut by 5 bases and J by 11 bases, with 16 bases left in between. The CDR3 has 13 residues. The CDR3 nucleotides are TGTGCCAGCAGTACCATTGAGGCAAAGAAGCAGTTCTTC. Translation gives CASSTIEAKKQFF.

The gene calls are TRBV24-1 and TRBJ2-1; 10 nucleotides line up with TRBD2. CDR3 length equals 16 residues. Germline loops: CDR1 KGHDR, CDR2 SFDVKD. The J segment lost 1 base and the V segment lost 4 bases, leaving 3 bases of the junction unmatched. The CDR3 here is CATSERLAGSYNEQFF. As DNA, the CDR3 is TGTGCCACCAGTGAACGACTAGCGGGTTCCTACAATGAGCAGTTCTTC.

This clonotype has a count of ten or more. This rearrangement joins TRBV20-1 to TRBJ2-2; 7 bases are a match to TRBD1. Germline V gene lookup returns CDR1 DFQATT and CDR2 SNEGSKA (reference sequence). V lost 2 bases and J lost 6; bases outside the gene matches: 9. This CDR3 contains 15 residues. CDR3 in DNA: TGCAGTGCTAGATACCAGGACAGGCGGTCCGGGGAGCTGTTTTTT. Its translation is CSARYQDRRSGELFF.

This clonotype came up many times. This chain joins TRBV29-1 and TRBJ1-1; D remains ambiguous. The V and J ends lost 7 bases and 3 bases respectively, with 12 bases between them. Germline V gene sequence: CDR1 SQVTM, CDR2 ANQGSEA. The CDR3 loop spans 12 amino acids. CDR3: CSAGFTDTEAFF. Written as DNA, the CDR3 is TGCAGCGCGGGGTTTACGGACACTGAAGCTTTCTTT.

This clonotype was found many times. The chain joins TRBV4-3 to TRBJ1-6; the match to TRBD1 covers 8 bases. CDR1 and CDR2 from the germline V gene are LGHNA and YSLEER. Trimming at V came to 0 bases and at J to 6 bases, leaving 10 bases not matched to a gene. The CDR3 has 18 residues. CDR3 sequence: CASSQEETGDSPNSPLHF. In nucleotides, the CDR3 is TGCGCCAGCAGCCAAGAAGAGACAGGGGATTCCCCTAATTCACCCCTCCACTTT.

In its sample, this clonotype was seen many times. The chain links TRBV7-9 to TRBJ2-5, with D hard to call. Germline V gives CDR1 SEHNR, CDR2 FQNEAQ (reference sequence). CDR3 length: 15 residues. V dropped 0 bases and J dropped 2 bases, with 10 bases sitting between them. CDR3 amino acids: CASSLAFTAQETQYF. The CDR3 DNA sequence: TGTGCCAGCAGCTTAGCGTTTACAGCACAAGAGACCCAGTACTTC.

This clonotype was detected many times. The gene calls are TRBV11-2 and TRBJ2-2; 9 bases align to TRBD2. The CDR3 runs 16 residues. Germline V gene sequence: CDR1 SGHAT, CDR2 FQNNGV. The V and J ends lost 5 bases and 2 bases, in that order; junction bases with no gene match: 6. The CDR3, as DNA: TGTGCCAGCAGCCCTGCGGGAGGGGTTAACACCGGGGAGCTGTTTTTT. Protein product: CASSPAGGVNTGELFF.

This clonotype has a count of ten or more. The V and J genes are TRBV5-5 and TRBJ1-1; no definite D call. Germline lookup yields CDR1 SGHKS and CDR2 YYEKEE (reference sequence). This CDR3 contains 13 residues. V shed 0 bases and J shed 3 bases, with 6 bases lying between them. Here the CDR3 DNA reads TGTGCCAGCAGCTTGGAAGGGCACACTGAAGCTTTCTTT. This encodes CASSLEGHTEAFF.

In its sample, this clonotype ranks as medium-sized (0.01 to 0.1%). DNA of the CDR3: TGCAGCGCGAGGCCGGGGGGCTCCTACAATGAGCAGTTCTTC. Amino acids: CSARPGGSYNEQFF. The J gene is TRBJ2-1, the V gene TRBV29-1, with 7 bases matching TRBD2. CDR1 is SQVTM and CDR2 is ANQGSEA in the germline V gene. This CDR3 spans 14 amino acids. Trimming cost V 7 bases and J 0 bases; bases outside gene matches: 6.